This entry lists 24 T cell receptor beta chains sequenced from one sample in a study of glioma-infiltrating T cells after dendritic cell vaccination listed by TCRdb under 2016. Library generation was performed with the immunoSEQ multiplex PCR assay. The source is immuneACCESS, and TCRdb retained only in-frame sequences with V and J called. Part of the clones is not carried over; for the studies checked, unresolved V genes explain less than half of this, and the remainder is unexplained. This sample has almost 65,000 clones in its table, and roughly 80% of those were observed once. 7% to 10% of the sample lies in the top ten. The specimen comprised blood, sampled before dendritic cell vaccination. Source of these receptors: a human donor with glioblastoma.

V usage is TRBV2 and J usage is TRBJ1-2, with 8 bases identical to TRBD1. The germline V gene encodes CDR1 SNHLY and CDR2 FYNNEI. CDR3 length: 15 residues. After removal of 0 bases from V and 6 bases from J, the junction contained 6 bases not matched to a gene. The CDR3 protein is CASSEAGDRGNGYTF. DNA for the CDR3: TGTGCCAGCAGTGAAGCTGGTGACAGGGGAAATGGCTACACCTTC.

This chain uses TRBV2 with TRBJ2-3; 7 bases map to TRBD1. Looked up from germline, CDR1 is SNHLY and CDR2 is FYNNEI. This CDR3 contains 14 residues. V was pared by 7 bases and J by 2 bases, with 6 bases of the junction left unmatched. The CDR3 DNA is TGTGCCAGCACAAGGGACAGCCACACAGATACGCAGTATTTT. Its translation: CASTRDSHTDTQYF.

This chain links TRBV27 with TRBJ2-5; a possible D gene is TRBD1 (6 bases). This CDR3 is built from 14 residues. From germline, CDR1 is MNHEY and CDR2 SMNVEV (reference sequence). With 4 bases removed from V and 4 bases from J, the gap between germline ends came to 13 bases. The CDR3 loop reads CASSSASGVETQYF. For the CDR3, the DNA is TGTGCCAGCAGTTCCGCCTCAGGGGTAGAGACCCAGTACTTC.

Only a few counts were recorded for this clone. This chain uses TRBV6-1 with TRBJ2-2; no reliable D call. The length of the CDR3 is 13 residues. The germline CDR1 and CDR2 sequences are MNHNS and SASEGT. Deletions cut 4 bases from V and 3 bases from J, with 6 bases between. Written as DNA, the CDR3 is TGTGCCAGCAGTGTCAGTGACACCGGGGAGCTGTTTTTT. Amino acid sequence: CASSVSDTGELFF.

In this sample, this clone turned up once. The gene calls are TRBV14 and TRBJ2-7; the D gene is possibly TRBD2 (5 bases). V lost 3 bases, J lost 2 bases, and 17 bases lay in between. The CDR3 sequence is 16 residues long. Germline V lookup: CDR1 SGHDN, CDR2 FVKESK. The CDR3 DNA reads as TGTGCCAGCAGCCATGATGGCGGGTCTGCAACCTACGAGCAGTACTTC. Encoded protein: CASSHDGGSATYEQYF.

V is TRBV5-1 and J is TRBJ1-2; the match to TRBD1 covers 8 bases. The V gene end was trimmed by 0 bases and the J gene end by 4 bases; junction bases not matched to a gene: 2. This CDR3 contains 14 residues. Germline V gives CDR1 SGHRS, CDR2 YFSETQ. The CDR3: CASSLEQGVYGYTF. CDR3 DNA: TGCGCCAGCAGCTTGGAACAGGGGGTCTATGGCTACACCTTC.

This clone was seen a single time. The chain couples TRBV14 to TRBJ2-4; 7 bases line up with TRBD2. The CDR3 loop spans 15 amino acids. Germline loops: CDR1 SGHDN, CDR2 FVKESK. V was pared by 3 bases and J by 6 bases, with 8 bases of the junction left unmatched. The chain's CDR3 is CASSQHGGTSNIQYF. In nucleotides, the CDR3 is TGTGCCAGCAGCCAGCACGGGGGGACCTCAAACATTCAGTACTTC.

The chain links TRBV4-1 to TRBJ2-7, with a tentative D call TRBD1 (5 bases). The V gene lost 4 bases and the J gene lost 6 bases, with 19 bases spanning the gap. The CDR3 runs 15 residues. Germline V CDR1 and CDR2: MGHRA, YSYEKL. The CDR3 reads CASSPEAGLIGEQYF. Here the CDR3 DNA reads TGCGCCAGCAGCCCAGAGGCAGGGTTGATTGGCGAGCAGTACTTC.

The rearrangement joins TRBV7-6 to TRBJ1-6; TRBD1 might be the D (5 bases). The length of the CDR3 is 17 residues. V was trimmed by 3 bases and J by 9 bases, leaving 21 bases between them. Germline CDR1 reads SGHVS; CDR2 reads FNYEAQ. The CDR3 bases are TGTGCCAGCAGCTTTTCCGTGCAGGGCCGTATGGGTTCACCCCTCCACTTT. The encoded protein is CASSFSVQGRMGSPLHF.

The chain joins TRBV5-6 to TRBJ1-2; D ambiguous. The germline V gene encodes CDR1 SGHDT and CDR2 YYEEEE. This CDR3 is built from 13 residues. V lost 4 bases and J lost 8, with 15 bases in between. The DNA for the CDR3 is TGTGCCAGCAGCCTCCCAGACATTGTGGGCTACACCTTC. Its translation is CASSLPDIVGYTF.

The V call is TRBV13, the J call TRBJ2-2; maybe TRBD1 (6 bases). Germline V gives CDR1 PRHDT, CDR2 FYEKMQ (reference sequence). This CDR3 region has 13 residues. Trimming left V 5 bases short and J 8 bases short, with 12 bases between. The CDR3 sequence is CASSHRQEGELFF. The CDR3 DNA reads TGTGCCAGCAGCCACCGACAGGAAGGGGAGCTGTTTTTT.

Here the CDR3 DNA reads TGTGCCAGCAGTGAAAGAACAGGGGGCATCGGTTCACCCCTCCACTTT. Amino acid sequence: CASSERTGGIGSPLHF. This chain uses TRBV6-1 with TRBJ1-6, with 9 bases that match TRBD1. J lost 9 bases, V lost 2 bases, and 8 bases had no gene match. Per germline, CDR1 MNHNS and CDR2 SASEGT. This CDR3 is 16 amino acids long.

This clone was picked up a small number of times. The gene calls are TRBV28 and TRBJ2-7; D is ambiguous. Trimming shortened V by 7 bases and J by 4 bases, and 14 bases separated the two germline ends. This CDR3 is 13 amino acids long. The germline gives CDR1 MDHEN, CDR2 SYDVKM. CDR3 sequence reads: CASNTPLLYEQYF. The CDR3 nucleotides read TGTGCCAGCAATACGCCCCTATTGTACGAGCAGTACTTC.

The CDR3 region has the DNA TGCGCCAGCAGCTTGGTAGCTAGCGGGGGGGTCAATGAGCAGTTCTTC. Its translation is CASSLVASGGVNEQFF. The rearrangement joins TRBV5-1 to TRBJ2-1; 12 bases line up with TRBD2. Germline trimming cut 0 bases from V and 6 bases from J; bases unmatched to any gene: 4. CDR3 length equals 16 residues. Looked up from germline, CDR1 is SGHRS and CDR2 is YFSETQ.

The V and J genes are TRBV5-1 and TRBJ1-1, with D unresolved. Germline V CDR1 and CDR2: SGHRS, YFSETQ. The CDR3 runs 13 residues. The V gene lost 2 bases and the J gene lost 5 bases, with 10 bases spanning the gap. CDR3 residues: CASSFSRDTEAFF. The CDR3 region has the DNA TGCGCCAGCAGCTTCTCCCGGGATACTGAAGCTTTCTTT. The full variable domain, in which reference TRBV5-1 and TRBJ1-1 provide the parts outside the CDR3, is KAGVTQTPRYLIKTRGQQVTLSCSPISGHRSVSWYQQTPGQGLQFLFEYFSETQRNKGNFPGRFSGRQFSNSRSEMNVSTLELGDSALYLCASSFSRDTEAFFGQGTRLTVV.

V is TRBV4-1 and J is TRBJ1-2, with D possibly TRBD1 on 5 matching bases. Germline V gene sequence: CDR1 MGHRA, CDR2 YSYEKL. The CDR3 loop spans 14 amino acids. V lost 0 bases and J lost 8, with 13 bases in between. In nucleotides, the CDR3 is TGCGCCAGCAGCCAAGAGGAAAGGGGCCGGGGCTACACCTTC. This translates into CASSQEERGRGYTF.

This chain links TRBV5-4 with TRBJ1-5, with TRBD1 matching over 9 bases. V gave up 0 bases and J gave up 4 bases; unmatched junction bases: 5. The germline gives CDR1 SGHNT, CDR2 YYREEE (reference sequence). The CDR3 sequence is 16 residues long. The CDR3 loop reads CASSLGTGTGNQPQHF. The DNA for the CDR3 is TGTGCCAGCAGCTTGGGGACCGGGACAGGGAATCAGCCCCAGCATTTT.

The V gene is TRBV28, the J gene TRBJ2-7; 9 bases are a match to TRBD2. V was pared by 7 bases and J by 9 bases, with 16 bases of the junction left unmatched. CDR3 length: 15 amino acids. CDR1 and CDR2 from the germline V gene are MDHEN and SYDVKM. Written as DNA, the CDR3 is TGTGCCAGCACCAACAGCGGGGGGCCCCGCCTGGGGCAGTACTTC. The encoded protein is CASTNSGGPRLGQYF.

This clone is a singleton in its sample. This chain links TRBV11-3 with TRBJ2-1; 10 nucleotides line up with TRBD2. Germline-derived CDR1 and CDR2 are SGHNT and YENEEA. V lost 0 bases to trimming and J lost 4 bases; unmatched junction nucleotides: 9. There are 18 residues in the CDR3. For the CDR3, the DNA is TGTGCCAGCAGCTTAGAATCTCCACTAGCGGGGAGTTACAATGAGCAGTTCTTC. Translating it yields CASSLESPLAGSYNEQFF.

Here the CDR3 reads CASDRDSGELFF. CDR3 DNA sequence: TGTGCCAGCGACAGGGATAGCGGGGAGCTGTTTTTT. J is TRBJ2-2 and V is TRBV28, with TRBD1 matching 7 bases. This CDR3 region has 12 residues. The V gene end was trimmed by 8 bases and the J gene end by 7 bases; junction bases not matched to a gene: 4. The V gene's germline CDR1 is MDHEN and CDR2 SYDVKM.

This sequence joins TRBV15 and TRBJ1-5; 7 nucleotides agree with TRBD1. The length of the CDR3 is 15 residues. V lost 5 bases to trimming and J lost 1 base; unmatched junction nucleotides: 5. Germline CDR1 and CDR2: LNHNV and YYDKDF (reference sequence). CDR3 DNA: TGTGCCACCAGCGGGGGACAGAGGAGCAATCAGCCCCAGCATTTT. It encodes CATSGGQRSNQPQHF.

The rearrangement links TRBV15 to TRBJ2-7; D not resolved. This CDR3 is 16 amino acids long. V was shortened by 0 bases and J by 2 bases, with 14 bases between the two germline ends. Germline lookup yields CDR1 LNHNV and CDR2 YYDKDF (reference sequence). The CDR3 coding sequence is TGTGCCACCAGCAGAGATCAGTTCGGTGAGGCCTACGAGCAGTACTTC. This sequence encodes CATSRDQFGEAYEQYF.

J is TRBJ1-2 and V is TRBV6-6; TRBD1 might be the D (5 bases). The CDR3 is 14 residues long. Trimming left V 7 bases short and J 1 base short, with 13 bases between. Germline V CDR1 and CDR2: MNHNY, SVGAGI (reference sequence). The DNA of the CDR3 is TGTGCCAGCACCCAAGGGGATTTTAACTATGGCTACACCTTC. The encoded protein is CASTQGDFNYGYTF.

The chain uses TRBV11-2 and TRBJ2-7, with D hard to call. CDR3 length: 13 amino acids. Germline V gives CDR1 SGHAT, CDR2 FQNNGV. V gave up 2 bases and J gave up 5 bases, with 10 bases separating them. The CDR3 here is CASSLTVTHEQYF. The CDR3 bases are TGTGCCAGCAGCTTAACAGTTACCCACGAGCAGTACTTC.